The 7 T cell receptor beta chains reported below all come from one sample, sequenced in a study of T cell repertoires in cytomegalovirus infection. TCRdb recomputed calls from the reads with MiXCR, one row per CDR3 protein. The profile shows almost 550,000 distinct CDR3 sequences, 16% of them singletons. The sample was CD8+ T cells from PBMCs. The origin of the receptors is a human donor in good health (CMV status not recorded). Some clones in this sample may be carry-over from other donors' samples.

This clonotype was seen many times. CDR3 bases: TGTGCCAGCAGGGGGGTCCACAATGAGCAGTTCTTC. Protein product: CASRGVHNEQFF. The chain combines TRBV27 with TRBJ2-1, with D tentatively TRBD1 or TRBD2 (5 bases each). Per the germline V gene, CDR1 is MNHEY and CDR2 is SMNVEV (reference sequence). The CDR3 is 12 residues long. V lost 6 bases, J lost 5 bases, and 8 bases lay in between.

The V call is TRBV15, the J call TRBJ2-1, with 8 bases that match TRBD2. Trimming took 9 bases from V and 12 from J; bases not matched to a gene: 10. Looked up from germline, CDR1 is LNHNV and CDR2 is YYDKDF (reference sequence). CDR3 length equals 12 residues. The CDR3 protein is CATSAGDNLQFF. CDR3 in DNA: TGTGCCACTTCAGCGGGGGACAATTTGCAGTTCTTC.

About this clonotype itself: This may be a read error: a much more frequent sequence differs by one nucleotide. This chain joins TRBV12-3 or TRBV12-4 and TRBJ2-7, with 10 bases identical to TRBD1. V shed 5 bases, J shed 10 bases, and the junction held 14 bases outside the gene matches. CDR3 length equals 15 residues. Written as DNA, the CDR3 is TGTGCCAGCAGTGCCGCGGGACAGGGGTTGATCGATCAGTACTTC. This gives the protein CASSAAGQGLIDQYF.

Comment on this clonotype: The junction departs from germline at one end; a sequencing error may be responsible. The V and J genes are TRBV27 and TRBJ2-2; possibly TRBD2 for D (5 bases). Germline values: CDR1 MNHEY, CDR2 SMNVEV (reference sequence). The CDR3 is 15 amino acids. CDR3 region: CASSLSWQNTGVLFF. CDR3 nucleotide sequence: TGTGCCAGCAGTTTATCGTGGCAGAACACCGGGGTGCTGTTTTTT.

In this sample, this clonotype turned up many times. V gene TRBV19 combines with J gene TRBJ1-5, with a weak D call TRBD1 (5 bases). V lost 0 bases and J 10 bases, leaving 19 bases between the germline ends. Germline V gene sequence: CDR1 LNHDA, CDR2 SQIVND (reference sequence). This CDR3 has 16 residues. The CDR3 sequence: CASSIDRYKGAAPQHF. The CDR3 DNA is TGTGCCAGTAGTATAGATAGATACAAAGGGGCGGCCCCCCAGCATTTT.

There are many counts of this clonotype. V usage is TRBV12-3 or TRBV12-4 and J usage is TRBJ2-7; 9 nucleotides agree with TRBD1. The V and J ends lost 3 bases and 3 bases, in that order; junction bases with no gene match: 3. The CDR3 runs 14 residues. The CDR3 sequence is CASSLTGGVYEQYF. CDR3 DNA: TGTGCCAGCAGTTTGACAGGGGGGGTCTACGAGCAGTACTTC.

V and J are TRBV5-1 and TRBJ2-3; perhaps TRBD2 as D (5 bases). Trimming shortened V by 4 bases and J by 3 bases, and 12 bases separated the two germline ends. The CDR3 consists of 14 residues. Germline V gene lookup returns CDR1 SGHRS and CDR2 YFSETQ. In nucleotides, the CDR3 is TGCGCCAGCAGCGTAGAGGGCTGGACAGATACGCAGTATTTT. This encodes CASSVEGWTDTQYF.